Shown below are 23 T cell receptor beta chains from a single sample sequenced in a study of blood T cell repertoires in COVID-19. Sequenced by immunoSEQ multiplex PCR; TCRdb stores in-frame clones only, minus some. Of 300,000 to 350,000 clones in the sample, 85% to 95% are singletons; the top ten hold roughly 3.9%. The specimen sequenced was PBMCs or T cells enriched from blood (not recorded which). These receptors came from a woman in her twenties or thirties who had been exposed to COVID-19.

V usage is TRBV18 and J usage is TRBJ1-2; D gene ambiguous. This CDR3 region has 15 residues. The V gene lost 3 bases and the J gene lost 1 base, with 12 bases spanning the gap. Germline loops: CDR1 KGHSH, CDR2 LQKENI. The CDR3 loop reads CASSPSQTDNYGYTF. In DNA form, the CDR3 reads TGTGCCAGCTCACCCTCCCAAACAGATAACTATGGCTACACCTTC.

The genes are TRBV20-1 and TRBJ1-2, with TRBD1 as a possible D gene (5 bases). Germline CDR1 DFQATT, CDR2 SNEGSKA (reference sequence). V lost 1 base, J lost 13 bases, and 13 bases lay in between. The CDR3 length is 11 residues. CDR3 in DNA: TGCAGTGCTAGAGGGACATTCCCCACCACCTTC. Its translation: CSARGTFPTTF.

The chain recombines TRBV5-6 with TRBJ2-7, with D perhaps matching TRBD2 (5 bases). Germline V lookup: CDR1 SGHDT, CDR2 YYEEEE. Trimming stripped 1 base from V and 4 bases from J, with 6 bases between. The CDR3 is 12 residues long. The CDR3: CASSLSGYEQYF. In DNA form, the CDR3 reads TGTGCCAGCAGCTTGTCGGGGTACGAGCAGTACTTC.

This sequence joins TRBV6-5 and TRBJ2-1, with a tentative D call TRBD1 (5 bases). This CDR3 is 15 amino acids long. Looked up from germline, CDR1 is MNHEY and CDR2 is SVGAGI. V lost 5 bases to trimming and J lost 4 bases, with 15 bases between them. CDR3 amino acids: CASSLQGARYNEQFF. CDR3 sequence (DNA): TGTGCCAGCAGTCTTCAAGGGGCGAGGTACAATGAGCAGTTCTTC.

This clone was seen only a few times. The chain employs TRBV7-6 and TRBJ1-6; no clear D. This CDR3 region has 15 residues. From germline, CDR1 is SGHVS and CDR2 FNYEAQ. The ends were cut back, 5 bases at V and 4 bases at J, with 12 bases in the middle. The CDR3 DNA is TGTGCCAGCAGCACCACAGAAAATTATAATTCACCCCTCCACTTT. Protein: CASSTTENYNSPLHF.

The CDR3 DNA sequence: TGTGCCAGTAGTGCTAGGGGACAGGGATACACCGAGCAGTACTTC. Its protein is CASSARGQGYTEQYF. This chain uses TRBV19 with TRBJ2-7; 9 bases fit TRBD1. The CDR3 consists of 15 residues. Per the germline V gene, CDR1 is LNHDA and CDR2 is SQIVND (reference sequence). The junction had 11 bases not matched to a gene; V was cut back by 5 bases and J by 6 bases.

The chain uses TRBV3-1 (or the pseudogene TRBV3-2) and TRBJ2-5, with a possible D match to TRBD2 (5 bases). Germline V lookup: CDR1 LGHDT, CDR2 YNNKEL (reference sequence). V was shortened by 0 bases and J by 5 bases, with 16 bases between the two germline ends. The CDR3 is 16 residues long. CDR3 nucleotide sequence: TGTGCCAGCAGCCAAGATAACGAGGGAGAAGGGGAGACCCAGTACTTC. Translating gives CASSQDNEGEGETQYF.

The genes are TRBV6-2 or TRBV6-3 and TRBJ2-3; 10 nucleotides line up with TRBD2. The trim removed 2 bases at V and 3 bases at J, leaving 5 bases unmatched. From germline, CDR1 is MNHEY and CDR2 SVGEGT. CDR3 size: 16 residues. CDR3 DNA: TGTGCCAGCAGTTACCCTCTAGCGGGGGTTACAGATACGCAGTATTTT. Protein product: CASSYPLAGVTDTQYF.

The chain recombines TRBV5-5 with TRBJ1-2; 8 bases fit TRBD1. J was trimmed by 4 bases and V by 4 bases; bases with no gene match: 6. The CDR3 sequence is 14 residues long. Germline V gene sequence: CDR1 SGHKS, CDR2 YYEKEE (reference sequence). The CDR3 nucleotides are TGTGCCAGCAGCCCGGGACAGGAGGGCTATGGCTACACCTTC. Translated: CASSPGQEGYGYTF.

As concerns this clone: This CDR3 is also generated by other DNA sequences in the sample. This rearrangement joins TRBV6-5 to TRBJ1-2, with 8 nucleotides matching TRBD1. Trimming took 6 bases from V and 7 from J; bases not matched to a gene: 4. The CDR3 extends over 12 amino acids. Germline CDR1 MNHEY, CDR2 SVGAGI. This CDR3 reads CASRGTGGGYTF. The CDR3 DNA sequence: TGTGCCAGCAGGGGGACAGGCGGTGGCTACACCTTC.

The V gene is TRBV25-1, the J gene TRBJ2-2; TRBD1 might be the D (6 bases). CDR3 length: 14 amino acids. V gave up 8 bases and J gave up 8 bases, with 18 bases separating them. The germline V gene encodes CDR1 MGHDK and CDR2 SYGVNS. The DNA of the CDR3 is TGTGCCAGCCTCCCCAGGGGCGCAAGGGGGGAGCTGTTTTTT. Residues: CASLPRGARGELFF.

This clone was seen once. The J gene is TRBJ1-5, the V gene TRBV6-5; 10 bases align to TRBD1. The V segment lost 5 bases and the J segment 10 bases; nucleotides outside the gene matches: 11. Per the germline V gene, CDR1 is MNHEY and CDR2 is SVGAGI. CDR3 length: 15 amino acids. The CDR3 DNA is TGTGCCAGCAGTAAATCGGGACAGGGGACCGCCCCCCAGCATTTT. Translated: CASSKSGQGTAPQHF.

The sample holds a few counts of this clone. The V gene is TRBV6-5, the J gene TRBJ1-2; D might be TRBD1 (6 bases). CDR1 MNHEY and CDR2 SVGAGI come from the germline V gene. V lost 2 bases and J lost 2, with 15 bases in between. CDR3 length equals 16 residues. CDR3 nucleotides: TGTGCCAGCAGTTACCTGGGGAGGGGGAGGAACTATGGCTACACCTTC. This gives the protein CASSYLGRGRNYGYTF.

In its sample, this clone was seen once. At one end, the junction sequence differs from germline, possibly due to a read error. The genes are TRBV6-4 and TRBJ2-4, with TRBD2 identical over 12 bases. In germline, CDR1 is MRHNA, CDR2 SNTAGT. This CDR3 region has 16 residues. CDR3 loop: CASSDAPSGGGNIQYF. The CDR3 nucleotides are TGCGCCAGCAGTGACGCGCCTAGCGGGGGGGGAAACATTCAGTACTTC.

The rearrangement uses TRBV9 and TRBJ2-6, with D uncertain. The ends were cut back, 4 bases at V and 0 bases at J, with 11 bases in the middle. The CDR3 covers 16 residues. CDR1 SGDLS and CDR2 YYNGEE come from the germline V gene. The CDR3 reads CASSRRPGSGANVLTF. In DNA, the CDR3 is TGTGCCAGCAGCCGTCGGCCGGGCTCTGGGGCCAACGTCCTGACTTTC.

CDR3 DNA sequence: TGTGCCAGCAGCTTAGAAGCGGGGGGCTTCTACGAGCAGTACTTC. The encoded protein is CASSLEAGGFYEQYF. The chain couples TRBV11-2 to TRBJ2-7; 9 bases match TRBD2. The germline gives CDR1 SGHAT, CDR2 FQNNGV. V shed 0 bases, J shed 3 bases, and the junction held 3 bases outside the gene matches. The CDR3 has 15 residues.

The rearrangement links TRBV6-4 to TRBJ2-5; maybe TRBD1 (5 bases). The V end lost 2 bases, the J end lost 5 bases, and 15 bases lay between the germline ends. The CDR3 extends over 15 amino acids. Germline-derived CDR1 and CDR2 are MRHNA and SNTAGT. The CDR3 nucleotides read TGTGCCAGCAGTGACAGGGGCCGTTTTGTGGAGACCCAGTACTTC. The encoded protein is CASSDRGRFVETQYF.

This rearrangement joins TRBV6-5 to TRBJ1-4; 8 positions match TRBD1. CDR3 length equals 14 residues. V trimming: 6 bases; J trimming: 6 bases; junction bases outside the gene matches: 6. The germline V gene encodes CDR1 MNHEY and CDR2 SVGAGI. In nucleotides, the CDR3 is TGTGCCAGCAGGGTGACAGGGGTGGATGAAAAACTGTTTTTT. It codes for CASRVTGVDEKLFF.

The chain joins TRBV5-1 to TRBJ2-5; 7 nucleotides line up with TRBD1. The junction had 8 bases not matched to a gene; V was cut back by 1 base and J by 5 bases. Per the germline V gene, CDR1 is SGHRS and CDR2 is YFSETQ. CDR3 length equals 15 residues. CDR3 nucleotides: TGCGCCAGCAGCTTGACCGGGACAGAGGAGGAGACCCAGTACTTC. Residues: CASSLTGTEEETQYF.

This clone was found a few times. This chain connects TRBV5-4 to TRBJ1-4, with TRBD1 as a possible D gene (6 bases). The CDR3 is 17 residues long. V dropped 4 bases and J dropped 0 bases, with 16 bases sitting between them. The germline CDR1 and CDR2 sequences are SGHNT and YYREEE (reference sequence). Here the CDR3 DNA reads TGTGCCAGCAGCCGCGGGGGGGGCAGAACAACTAATGAAAAACTGTTTTTT. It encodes CASSRGGGRTTNEKLFF.

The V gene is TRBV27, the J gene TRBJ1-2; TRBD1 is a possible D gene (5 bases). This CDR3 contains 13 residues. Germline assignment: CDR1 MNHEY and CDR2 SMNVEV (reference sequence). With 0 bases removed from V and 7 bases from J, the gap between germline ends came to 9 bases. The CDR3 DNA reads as TGTGCCAGCAGTTTATCCGGCAGGGCTGGCTACACCTTC. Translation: CASSLSGRAGYTF.

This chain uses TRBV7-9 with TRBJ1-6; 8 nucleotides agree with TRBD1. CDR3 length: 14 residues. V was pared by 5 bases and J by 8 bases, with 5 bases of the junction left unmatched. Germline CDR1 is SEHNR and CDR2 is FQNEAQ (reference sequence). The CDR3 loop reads CASSTDRVYSPLHF. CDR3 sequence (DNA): TGTGCCAGCAGCACGGACAGGGTGTATTCACCCCTCCACTTT.

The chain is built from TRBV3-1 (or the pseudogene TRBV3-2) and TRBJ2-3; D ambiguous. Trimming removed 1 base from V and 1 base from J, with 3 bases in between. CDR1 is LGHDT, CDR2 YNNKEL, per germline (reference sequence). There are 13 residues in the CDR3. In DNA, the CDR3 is TGTGCCAGCAGCCAAGGCGGCACAGATACGCAGTATTTT. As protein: CASSQGGTDTQYF.